The 6 T cell receptor beta chains reported below all come from one sample, sequenced in a study of blood T cell repertoires in COVID-19. Only in-frame clones appear in the TCRdb table, and some are missing; sequencing was by immunoSEQ multiplex PCR. Seen here are 130,000 or so clones, approximately 90% observed once, and the top ten hold approximately 1.5%. The sample consisted of peripheral blood. The receptor source for this set is a human donor in a cohort sampled during active COVID-19.

This clone was observed a few times. The V call is TRBV5-4, the J call TRBJ1-4; a possible D gene is TRBD1 (6 bases). Trimming shortened V by 4 bases and J by 5 bases, and 12 bases separated the two germline ends. Germline V gene lookup returns CDR1 SGHNT and CDR2 YYREEE (reference sequence). CDR3 size: 14 residues. CDR3: CASSEQTGNEKLFF. The CDR3 DNA follows: TGTGCCAGCAGCGAACAAACAGGGAATGAAAAACTGTTTTTT.

V and J are TRBV3-1 (or the pseudogene TRBV3-2) and TRBJ1-2, with D uncertain. Looked up from germline, CDR1 is LGHDT and CDR2 is YNNKEL (reference sequence). CDR3 length: 15 residues. The V and J ends lost 1 base and 1 base respectively, with 10 bases between them. CDR3 protein: CASSQADYSNYGYTF. In DNA form, the CDR3 reads TGTGCCAGCAGCCAAGCTGATTATAGTAACTATGGCTACACCTTC.

The chain couples TRBV30 to TRBJ2-5; weak D call: TRBD1 (6 bases). The V gene lost 0 bases and the J gene lost 4 bases, with 15 bases spanning the gap. The CDR3 length is 15 residues. The germline CDR1 and CDR2 sequences are GTSNPN and SVGIG (reference sequence). CDR3: CAWSVPWGPPETQYF. The CDR3 coding sequence is TGTGCCTGGAGTGTACCCTGGGGGCCCCCAGAGACCCAGTACTTC. The entire variable domain, with the rest obtained from reference TRBV30 and TRBJ2-5, is as follows: SQTIHQWPATLVQPVGSPLSLECTVEGTSNPNLYWYRQAAGRGLQLLFYSVGIGQISSEVPQNLSASRPQDRQFILSSKKLLLSDSGFYLCAWSVPWGPPETQYFGPGTRLLVL.

This clone was detected only a few times. A junction boundary mismatches the germline segment, possibly from a read error. Other DNA sequences in this specimen translate into the identical CDR3. The V call is TRBV7-7, the J call TRBJ2-3; 10 nucleotides agree with TRBD2. The CDR3 spans 16 residues. Germline values: CDR1 SSHAT, CDR2 FNYEAQ (reference sequence). The CDR3 coding sequence is TGTGCTAGCAGCCCCACGGGGACTAGCGGCACAGATACGCAGTATTTT. Amino acid sequence: CASSPTGTSGTDTQYF.

The rearrangement uses TRBV25-1 and TRBJ2-1; D is perhaps TRBD1 (6 bases). Germline CDR1 is MGHDK and CDR2 is SYGVNS. V shed 3 bases and J shed 9 bases, with 12 bases lying between them. The CDR3 is made up of 13 amino acids. CDR3 residues: CASSDFQGIEQFF. Here the CDR3 DNA reads TGTGCCAGCAGTGATTTCCAGGGGATTGAGCAGTTCTTC.

CDR3 region: CASNRWQRNEKLFF. In nucleotides, the CDR3 is TGTGCCAGTAACCGGTGGCAGCGTAATGAAAAACTGTTTTTT. The rearrangement links TRBV19 to TRBJ1-4; D unclear. V dropped 7 bases and J dropped 4 bases, with 13 bases sitting between them. From germline, CDR1 is LNHDA and CDR2 SQIVND (reference sequence). The CDR3 spans 14 residues.